This T cell receptor beta chain was obtained from a study of blood T cell repertoires in COVID-19. Germline CDR1 SGDLS, CDR2 YYNGEE. With V trimmed by 4 bases and J by 8 bases, 20 bases remained unmatched. This CDR3 contains 18 residues. The authors' processing: Estimation of nucleated cell counts was performed using reference gene primer amplification. The method was immunoSEQ multiplex PCR; TCRdb's version includes in-frame clones alone and lacks a portion of them. That table furnishes V, J and clone size, whereas the DNA furnished D and trimming. This sample yields roughly 200,000 clones, of which around 84% are seen a single time; about 5% belongs to the top ten.

The sequence derives from a woman of 80 years or more with acute or convalescent COVID-19. What was sequenced was peripheral blood. J is TRBJ2-2 and V is TRBV9, with 7 bases matching TRBD2. The CDR3 loop reads CASSPLSSAGRGRGELFF. For the CDR3, the DNA is TGTGCCAGCAGCCCCCTATCAAGCGCGGGGAGGGGAAGAGGGGAGCTGTTTTTT.